This note documents a single TCR beta chain sequence. Using a J-beta primer mix together with a sample-barcoded 5' primer, a second PCR was run for roughly 7 to 11 cycles. TCRdb reprocessed the 5' RACE reads with MiXCR, giving one entry per CDR3 protein. The top ten clones hold roughly 23% of a sample with approximately 2,000,000 distinct CDR3 sequences, 39% of them seen once. This record belongs to a study of blood T cells in healthy people across ages. The CDR3 has 15 residues. The germline V gene has CDR1 SGHAT and CDR2 FQNNGV. Trimming shortened V by 1 base and J by 6 bases, and 14 bases separated the two germline ends.

The TCR sequence derives from a human donor in good health. This chain connects TRBV11-2 to TRBJ2-3; a weak D match, TRBD2 (5 bases). Sequenced: blood. The CDR3 is CASSLVVARGDTQYF. The DNA for the CDR3 is TGTGCCAGCAGCTTAGTAGTAGCGAGAGGGGATACGCAGTATTTT. The full variable domain, with the rest looked up from reference TRBV11-2 and TRBJ2-3, is EAGVAQSPRYKIIEKRQSVAFWCNPISGHATLYWYQQILGQGPKLLIQFQNNGVVDDSQLPKDRFSAERLKGVDSTLKIQPAKLEDSAVYLCASSLVVARGDTQYFGPGTRLTVL.